Each of the 32 T cell receptor beta chains below was sequenced from the same sample in a study of chemoradiotherapy in HPV16-positive cancers. Sequencing used immunoSEQ multiplex PCR; TCRdb keeps in-frame clones, though not all of them. This sample has about 8,400 clones, with 70% to 90% found just once. Sequencing was performed on tumor tissue, taken from a patient who underwent chemoradiotherapy. Source of these receptors: a human donor with HPV-associated anogenital cancer.

The DNA of the CDR3 is TGTGCCAGCCTTAGGGGTGAAGTCTATGGCTACACCTTC. This sequence encodes CASLRGEVYGYTF. This chain joins TRBV6-1 and TRBJ1-2, with D perhaps TRBD1 (5 bases). V lost 8 bases and J 4 bases, leaving 14 bases between the germline ends. CDR1 and CDR2 (germline): MNHNS, SASEGT. The CDR3 sequence is 13 residues long.

V usage is TRBV7-3 and J usage is TRBJ2-1; 7 nucleotides agree with TRBD2. CDR1 is SGHTA, CDR2 FQGTGA, per germline. The CDR3 extends over 13 amino acids. V lost 5 bases to trimming and J lost 8 bases; unmatched junction nucleotides: 6. DNA for the CDR3: TGTGCCAGCAGCCCGGGGACTATTGATGAGCAGTTCTTC. Amino acid sequence: CASSPGTIDEQFF.

DNA of the CDR3: TGTGCTCGAGGAGGGGTTTCAGATACGCAGTATTTT. It encodes CARGGVSDTQYF. The chain is built from TRBV30 and TRBJ2-3; tentatively, D is TRBD2 (6 bases). CDR1 and CDR2 from the germline V gene are GTSNPN and SVGIG (reference sequence). The CDR3 is made up of 12 amino acids.

V gene TRBV6-1 combines with J gene TRBJ1-1, with TRBD1 identical over 11 bases. The CDR3 contains 13 residues. CDR1 MNHNS and CDR2 SASEGT come from the germline V gene. V lost 7 bases and J lost 6; bases outside the gene matches: 4. The CDR3 loop reads CASTRTGGSEAFF. CDR3 bases: TGTGCCAGCACTCGGACAGGGGGCTCTGAAGCTTTCTTT.

This chain connects TRBV5-6 to TRBJ2-5; possibly TRBD1 for D (7 bases). The CDR3 covers 15 residues. The germline V gene has CDR1 SGHDT and CDR2 YYEEEE. Trimming left V 4 bases short and J 4 bases short, with 17 bases between. The CDR3 loop is CASSPMTGRGETQYF. CDR3 coding DNA: TGTGCCAGCAGCCCGATGACAGGGCGGGGAGAGACCCAGTACTTC.

V and J are TRBV29-1 and TRBJ2-5, with 11 positions matching TRBD2. The CDR3 has 14 residues. The V gene end was trimmed by 7 bases and the J gene end by 2 bases; junction bases not matched to a gene: 6. CDR1 and CDR2 from the germline V gene are SQVTM and ANQGSEA. The CDR3 is CSARLAGKQETQYF. The CDR3 nucleotides read TGCAGCGCCAGACTAGCGGGAAAACAAGAGACCCAGTACTTC.

V and J are TRBV27 and TRBJ2-7, with D perhaps TRBD1 (5 bases). Trimming removed 7 bases from V and 2 bases from J, with 15 bases in between. From germline, CDR1 is MNHEY and CDR2 SMNVEV (reference sequence). The CDR3 has 14 amino acids. The CDR3 sequence is CASKVQGATYEQYF. CDR3 coding DNA: TGTGCCAGCAAAGTCCAGGGTGCGACCTACGAGCAGTACTTC.

The chain couples TRBV29-1 to TRBJ1-1; no firm D call. Germline values: CDR1 SQVTM, CDR2 ANQGSEA. V lost 4 bases, J lost 4 bases, and 10 bases lay in between. This CDR3 has 12 amino acids. The CDR3 sequence: CSVGMDGTEAFF. The DNA of the CDR3 is TGCAGCGTTGGCATGGATGGCACTGAAGCTTTCTTT.

The chain links TRBV7-6 to TRBJ2-5; D may match TRBD1 or TRBD2 (5 bases each). The germline V and J ends were trimmed by 5 bases and 3 bases, with 19 bases remaining between them. The CDR3 runs to 16 residues. Germline V gene data show CDR1 as SGHVS and CDR2 as FNYEAQ. The CDR3 DNA is TGTGCCAGCAGCACCCAGGGCCGAAGAGGGGAAGAGACCCAGTACTTC. This translates into CASSTQGRRGEETQYF.

The rearrangement joins TRBV7-2 to TRBJ2-3; the match to TRBD2 covers 11 bases. CDR3 size: 16 residues. Germline V lookup: CDR1 SGHTA, CDR2 FQGNSA. V lost 6 bases, J lost 2 bases, and 7 bases stayed unmatched. CDR3 coding DNA: TGTGCCAGCAGTTCCCGACTAGCGGGGTCCACAGATACGCAGTATTTT. Amino acids: CASSSRLAGSTDTQYF.

The gene calls are TRBV2 and TRBJ1-5, with no clear D. Deletions cut 4 bases from V and 0 bases from J, with 7 bases between. Germline CDR1 SNHLY, CDR2 FYNNEI. CDR3 length: 14 amino acids. CDR3 protein: CASSAVNSNQPQHF. The CDR3 DNA is TGTGCCAGCAGTGCAGTAAATAGCAATCAGCCCCAGCATTTT.

The chain employs TRBV7-2 and TRBJ2-2; tentatively, D is TRBD1 or TRBD2 (5 bases each). Trimming pared 5 bases from V and 7 bases from J, leaving 20 bases between. This CDR3 region has 16 residues. Germline V CDR1 and CDR2: SGHTA, FQGNSA. Written as DNA, the CDR3 is TGTGCCAGCAGCCCTCAATTGGGACGAGGAGTCGGGGAGCTGTTTTTT. It encodes CASSPQLGRGVGELFF.

This clone was counted between two and nine times. The chain joins TRBV4-1 to TRBJ2-7; 9 bases are shared with TRBD1. The CDR3 is made up of 16 amino acids. The germline V gene encodes CDR1 MGHRA and CDR2 YSYEKL. V lost 1 base, J lost 3 bases, and 7 bases stayed unmatched. The CDR3 region has the DNA TGCGCCAGCAGCCAAGGGTGGGACAGGGTGGACTACGAGCAGTACTTC. Its protein product is CASSQGWDRVDYEQYF.

The chain links TRBV9 to TRBJ2-2; D is possibly TRBD1 or TRBD2 (5 bases each). V was pared by 1 base and J by 4 bases, with 8 bases between. The germline CDR1 and CDR2 sequences are SGDLS and YYNGEE. The CDR3 length is 14 residues. The CDR3 DNA reads as TGTGCCAGCAGCGTATGGGGGAGCACCGGGGAGCTGTTTTTT. This encodes CASSVWGSTGELFF.

The CDR3 spells CASSLVRASGRRNEQFF. CDR3 DNA: TGTGCCAGCAGCTTAGTGAGGGCTAGCGGGAGAAGGAATGAGCAGTTCTTC. The V gene is TRBV7-8, the J gene TRBJ2-1, with 10 bases matching TRBD2. V trimming: 1 base; J trimming: 7 bases; junction bases outside the gene matches: 10. The CDR3 runs to 17 residues. Germline loops: CDR1 SGHVS, CDR2 FQNEAQ.

The V gene is TRBV30, the J gene TRBJ2-2; TRBD2 aligns across 13 bases. The trim removed 4 bases at V and 3 bases at J, leaving 5 bases unmatched. The CDR3 sequence is 16 residues long. The V gene's germline CDR1 is GTSNPN and CDR2 SVGIG (reference sequence). CDR3 protein: CAWKWTSGRDTGELFF. CDR3 bases: TGTGCCTGGAAATGGACTAGCGGGAGAGACACCGGGGAGCTGTTTTTT.

J is TRBJ2-1 and V is TRBV11-3; weak D call: TRBD1 (6 bases). The CDR3 contains 14 residues. The V gene's germline CDR1 is SGHNT and CDR2 YENEEA. V lost 5 bases, J lost 3 bases, and 11 bases lay in between. The CDR3 here is CASSPGTSYNEQFF. The CDR3 DNA sequence: TGTGCCAGCAGCCCCGGGACAAGCTACAATGAGCAGTTCTTC.

In its sample, this clone was seen once. CDR3 in DNA: TGTGCCAGCTCAACTTATTCCGGGACAGCGAGCGCTGGGGCCAACGTCCTGACTTTC. Protein: CASSTYSGTASAGANVLTF. This chain joins TRBV18 and TRBJ2-6; 7 bases fit TRBD1. The CDR3 is 19 amino acids. Per the germline V gene, CDR1 is KGHSH and CDR2 is LQKENI. After removal of 5 bases from V and 2 bases from J, the junction contained 15 bases not matched to a gene. Together with reference TRBV18 and TRBJ2-6, the CDR3 gives the full variable domain: NAGVMQNPRHLVRRRGQEARLRCSPMKGHSHVYWYRQLPEEGLKFMVYLQKENIIDESGMPKERFSAEFPKEGPSILRIQQVVRGDSAAYFCASSTYSGTASAGANVLTFGAGSRLTVL.

The chain uses TRBV6-1 and TRBJ1-3; weak D call: TRBD1 (6 bases). CDR1 MNHNS and CDR2 SASEGT come from the germline V gene. The CDR3 is made up of 13 amino acids. The V and J ends lost 6 bases and 2 bases respectively, with 8 bases between them. CDR3 loop: CASSGTTGNTIYF. CDR3 bases: TGTGCCAGCAGCGGGACAACTGGAAACACCATATATTTT.

The V call is TRBV6-1, the J call TRBJ2-3; 9 bases agree with TRBD2. CDR3 length: 16 amino acids. Germline CDR1 is MNHNS and CDR2 is SASEGT. Trimming took 2 bases from V and 3 from J; bases not matched to a gene: 6. CDR3 amino acids: CASSEKAGGVTDTQYF. The CDR3 DNA reads TGTGCCAGCAGTGAAAAGGCGGGAGGGGTGACAGATACGCAGTATTTT.

This chain links TRBV25-1 with TRBJ2-7; D uncertain. V dropped 6 bases and J dropped 3 bases, with 18 bases sitting between them. Germline values: CDR1 MGHDK, CDR2 SYGVNS. The CDR3 sequence is 15 residues long. The CDR3 sequence: CASSEGPDGFYEQYF. CDR3 nucleotides: TGTGCCAGCAGCGAAGGCCCGGACGGGTTCTACGAGCAGTACTTC.

The chain employs TRBV9 and TRBJ2-2, with unresolved D. CDR3 length: 14 amino acids. Germline V CDR1 and CDR2: SGDLS, YYNGEE. Trimming cost V 3 bases and J 4 bases, with 10 bases left between them. CDR3 DNA sequence: TGTGCCAGCAGCGAGTCGGTACTCACCGGGGAGCTGTTTTTT. This encodes CASSESVLTGELFF.

The chain uses TRBV5-6 and TRBJ1-1; no reliable D call. Trimming took off 2 bases at V and 2 bases at J, with 1 base between the two ends. The CDR3 length is 11 residues. The germline V gene has CDR1 SGHDT and CDR2 YYEEEE. The DNA of the CDR3 is TGTGCCAGCAGCTTTAACACTGAAGCTTTCTTT. It encodes CASSFNTEAFF.

In this sample, this clone turned up once. This rearrangement joins TRBV11-2 to TRBJ2-1; 7 nucleotides line up with TRBD2. This CDR3 comprises 14 residues. Trimming at V came to 1 base and at J to 9 bases, leaving 6 bases not matched to a gene. Germline V gene data show CDR1 as SGHAT and CDR2 as FQNNGV. The CDR3 reads CASSLGGRASEQFF. DNA of the CDR3: TGTGCCAGCAGCTTAGGTGGGAGGGCCAGTGAGCAGTTCTTC. Full variable domain (rest looked up from reference TRBV11-2 and TRBJ2-1): EAGVAQSPRYKIIEKRQSVAFWCNPISGHATLYWYQQILGQGPKLLIQFQNNGVVDDSQLPKDRFSAERLKGVDSTLKIQPAKLEDSAVYLCASSLGGRASEQFFGPGTRLTVL.

The chain recombines TRBV5-6 with TRBJ1-4; D possibly corresponds to TRBD1 (5 bases). Trimming shortened V by 4 bases and J by 6 bases, and 16 bases separated the two germline ends. CDR1 and CDR2 from the germline V gene are SGHDT and YYEEEE. The CDR3 loop spans 15 amino acids. This CDR3 reads CASSLDGAGDEKLFF. The CDR3, as DNA: TGTGCCAGCAGCCTCGACGGGGCGGGGGATGAAAAACTGTTTTTT.

This clone was observed a handful of times. J is TRBJ2-4 and V is TRBV7-9; 9 bases match TRBD1. This CDR3 is built from 16 residues. Germline CDR1 is SEHNR and CDR2 is FQNEAQ (reference sequence). The junction had 7 bases not matched to a gene; V was cut back by 5 bases and J by 2 bases. This CDR3 reads CASSIAGTGTKNIQYF. CDR3 bases: TGTGCCAGCAGCATTGCCGGGACAGGGACCAAAAACATTCAGTACTTC.

DNA of the CDR3: TGCGCCAGCAGCTTGGAAAAAGAGACCCAGTACTTC. It is translated as CASSLEKETQYF. This chain links TRBV5-1 with TRBJ2-5, with D unclear. Germline CDR1 reads SGHRS; CDR2 reads YFSETQ. Trimming cost V 0 bases and J 3 bases, with 3 bases left between them. There are 12 residues in the CDR3.

This CDR3 is CASSLGQGNGYTF. CDR3 DNA: TGTGCCAGCAGCTTAGGGCAGGGGAATGGCTACACCTTC. The chain links TRBV7-9 to TRBJ1-2; maybe TRBD1 (6 bases). CDR3 size: 13 residues. From germline, CDR1 is SEHNR and CDR2 FQNEAQ (reference sequence). V was pared by 1 base and J by 6 bases, with 9 bases between.

The chain uses TRBV5-1 and TRBJ1-3; D unresolved. Germline loops: CDR1 SGHRS, CDR2 YFSETQ. The CDR3 sequence is 14 residues long. Trimming took off 4 bases at V and 0 bases at J, with 8 bases between the two ends. CDR3 bases: TGCGCCAGCAGCCTCGGGTACTCTGGAAACACCATATATTTT. Its translation: CASSLGYSGNTIYF.

The rearrangement links TRBV6-6 to TRBJ1-4; D is perhaps TRBD1 (6 bases). The germline V and J ends were trimmed by 8 bases and 10 bases, with 17 bases remaining between them. Looked up from germline, CDR1 is MNHNY and CDR2 is SVGAGI (reference sequence). The CDR3 length is 13 residues. The CDR3, as DNA: TGTGCCAGCGAGGAGGGGGTGGGTGGAAAACTGTTTTTT. This sequence encodes CASEEGVGGKLFF.

This clone was seen only once. The chain carries TRBV10-3 and TRBJ1-1; the D gene is possibly TRBD1 (6 bases). The V gene's germline CDR1 is ENHRY and CDR2 SYGVKD. With 3 bases removed from V and 5 bases from J, the gap between germline ends came to 16 bases. The CDR3 contains 15 residues. CDR3 residues: CAISEEGGGPTEAFF. CDR3 DNA sequence: TGTGCCATCAGTGAAGAAGGAGGGGGGCCGACTGAAGCTTTCTTT.

J is TRBJ1-5 and V is TRBV27, with TRBD1 matching over 7 bases. Per germline, CDR1 MNHEY and CDR2 SMNVEV (reference sequence). This CDR3 spans 13 amino acids. The V segment lost 8 bases and the J segment 5 bases; nucleotides outside the gene matches: 6. CDR3 sequence: CASGGGGYQPQHF. CDR3 nucleotides: TGTGCCAGCGGAGGAGGGGGCTATCAGCCCCAGCATTTT.